Listed below are T cell receptor beta chains from one sample, sequenced in a study of Tregs in tolerant kidney transplant recipients. Clones were sequenced by immunoSEQ multiplex PCR, and TCRdb holds only the in-frame ones, with some missing. Of under 85,000 clones listed, 85% to 90% are singletons. The material was CD4+ T cells from blood, obtained before the transplant. Receptor source: a human donor who received a combined kidney and bone marrow transplant. Both conserved end residues are part of each CDR3. D genes are given only for firm matches. Clone size appears in some rows only: once, few, many, or a class for an expanded clone.

d_call	v_call	clone_size	j_call	cdr3_length	cdr3_nt	cdr3_aa
TRBD2	TRBV7-2	.	TRBJ2-1	15	TGTGCCAGCAGCTTAGGCGCGGGAGTTCTCAATGAGCAGTTCTTC	CASSLGAGVLNEQFF
.	TRBV29-1	.	TRBJ2-2	13	TGCAGCGTTGAACGAGAGAACACCGGGGAGCTGTTTTTT	CSVERENTGELFF
TRBD2	TRBV28	once	TRBJ2-7	14	TGTGCCAGCAGAGGACCGGGGGGTAGGGTCGAGCAGTACTTC	CASRGPGGRVEQYF
.	TRBV7-3	.	TRBJ2-1	14	TGTGCCAGCAGCCTGTCCCTAGCGAACAATGAGCAGTTCTTC	CASSLSLANNEQFF
.	TRBV7-7	.	TRBJ2-1	14	TGTGCCAGCAGCGTACGGGAAGCGTACAATGAGCAGTTCTTC	CASSVREAYNEQFF
.	TRBV9	.	TRBJ2-3	14	TGTGCCAGCAGCGTGCAGGGGAGCACAGATACGCAGTATTTT	CASSVQGSTDTQYF
TRBD2	TRBV9	.	TRBJ2-1	17	TGTGCCAGCAGCCCCAACGCTGGCCTAGCGGCCCAATCGGAGCAGTTCTTC	CASSPNAGLAAQSEQFF
TRBD1	TRBV6-5	.	TRBJ1-1	14	TGTGCCAGCAGTTACTACGACAGGGATGGTGAAGCTTTCTTT	CASSYYDRDGEAFF
.	TRBV2	.	TRBJ2-7	14	TGTGCCAGCAGTGAAGTACAGGCCTCCTACGAGCAGTACTTC	CASSEVQASYEQYF
.	TRBV7-2	.	TRBJ2-3	14	TGTGCCAGCAGGCGGGCGGGCTTCACAGATACGCAGTATTTT	CASRRAGFTDTQYF
TRBD1	TRBV27	once	TRBJ1-2	14	TGTGCCAGCAGAGGACAGGGATCTAACTATGGCTACACCTTC	CASRGQGSNYGYTF
TRBD1	TRBV18	.	TRBJ1-5	15	TGTGCCAGCTCACCCGGGACAGGGGTCTTTCAGCCCCAGCATTTT	CASSPGTGVFQPQHF
TRBD1	TRBV28	.	TRBJ2-7	15	TGTGCCAGCAGACCTAGGGACAGGCCTTCCTACGAGCAGTACTTC	CASRPRDRPSYEQYF
TRBD2	TRBV19	.	TRBJ2-7	18	TGTGCCAGTAGTCCACAGACAGCTCCGGGACTAGGAATCTACGAGCAGTACTTC	CASSPQTAPGLGIYEQYF
TRBD1	TRBV2	few	TRBJ1-2	12	TGTGCCAGCAGTGGTACAGGGGATGGCTACACCTTC	CASSGTGDGYTF
TRBD1	TRBV5-1	.	TRBJ1-4	15	TGCGCCAGCAGCTCCCAGGGGGCTGGTGATGAAAAACTGTTTTTT	CASSSQGAGDEKLFF
.	TRBV10-3	.	TRBJ2-7	15	TGTGCCATCAGTGACCATGCACAGGGAAGATACGAGCAGTACTTC	CAISDHAQGRYEQYF
.	TRBV7-2	.	TRBJ2-1	13	TGTGCCAGCAGCTTAGGGGGCGGGACTGAGCAGTTCTTC	CASSLGGGTEQFF
TRBD2	TRBV28	.	TRBJ2-7	15	TGTGCCAGCAGTCTCAGACTAGCGGGAGTTGACGAGCAGTACTTC	CASSLRLAGVDEQYF
.	TRBV7-2	.	TRBJ1-5	15	TGTGCCAGCAGCTTAGTCGCAGGGGGCAATCAGCCCCAGCATTTT	CASSLVAGGNQPQHF
TRBD1	TRBV2	few	TRBJ2-2	14	TGTGCCACGGGGACAGGGCCGAACACCGGGGAGCTGTTTTTT	CATGTGPNTGELFF
TRBD2	TRBV7-8	.	TRBJ2-7	14	TGTGCCAGCAGCTTAAGGACTAGCGCGTACGAGCAGTACTTC	CASSLRTSAYEQYF
.	TRBV19	.	TRBJ2-3	15	TGTGCCAGTCAGAACCGGGGTCCTAGCACAGATACGCAGTATTTT	CASQNRGPSTDTQYF
TRBD2	TRBV5-1	.	TRBJ2-1	14	TGCGCCAGCAGTTTAGCGGGAGGTGGTAATGAGCAGTTCTTC	CASSLAGGGNEQFF
TRBD1	TRBV10-3	.	TRBJ1-1	13	TGTGCCATTTTAGGACAGGGGGACACTGAAGCTTTCTTT	CAILGQGDTEAFF
.	TRBV6-1	.	TRBJ2-3	12	TGTGCCAGCAGCCGACTCGAAGATACGCAGTATTTT	CASSRLEDTQYF